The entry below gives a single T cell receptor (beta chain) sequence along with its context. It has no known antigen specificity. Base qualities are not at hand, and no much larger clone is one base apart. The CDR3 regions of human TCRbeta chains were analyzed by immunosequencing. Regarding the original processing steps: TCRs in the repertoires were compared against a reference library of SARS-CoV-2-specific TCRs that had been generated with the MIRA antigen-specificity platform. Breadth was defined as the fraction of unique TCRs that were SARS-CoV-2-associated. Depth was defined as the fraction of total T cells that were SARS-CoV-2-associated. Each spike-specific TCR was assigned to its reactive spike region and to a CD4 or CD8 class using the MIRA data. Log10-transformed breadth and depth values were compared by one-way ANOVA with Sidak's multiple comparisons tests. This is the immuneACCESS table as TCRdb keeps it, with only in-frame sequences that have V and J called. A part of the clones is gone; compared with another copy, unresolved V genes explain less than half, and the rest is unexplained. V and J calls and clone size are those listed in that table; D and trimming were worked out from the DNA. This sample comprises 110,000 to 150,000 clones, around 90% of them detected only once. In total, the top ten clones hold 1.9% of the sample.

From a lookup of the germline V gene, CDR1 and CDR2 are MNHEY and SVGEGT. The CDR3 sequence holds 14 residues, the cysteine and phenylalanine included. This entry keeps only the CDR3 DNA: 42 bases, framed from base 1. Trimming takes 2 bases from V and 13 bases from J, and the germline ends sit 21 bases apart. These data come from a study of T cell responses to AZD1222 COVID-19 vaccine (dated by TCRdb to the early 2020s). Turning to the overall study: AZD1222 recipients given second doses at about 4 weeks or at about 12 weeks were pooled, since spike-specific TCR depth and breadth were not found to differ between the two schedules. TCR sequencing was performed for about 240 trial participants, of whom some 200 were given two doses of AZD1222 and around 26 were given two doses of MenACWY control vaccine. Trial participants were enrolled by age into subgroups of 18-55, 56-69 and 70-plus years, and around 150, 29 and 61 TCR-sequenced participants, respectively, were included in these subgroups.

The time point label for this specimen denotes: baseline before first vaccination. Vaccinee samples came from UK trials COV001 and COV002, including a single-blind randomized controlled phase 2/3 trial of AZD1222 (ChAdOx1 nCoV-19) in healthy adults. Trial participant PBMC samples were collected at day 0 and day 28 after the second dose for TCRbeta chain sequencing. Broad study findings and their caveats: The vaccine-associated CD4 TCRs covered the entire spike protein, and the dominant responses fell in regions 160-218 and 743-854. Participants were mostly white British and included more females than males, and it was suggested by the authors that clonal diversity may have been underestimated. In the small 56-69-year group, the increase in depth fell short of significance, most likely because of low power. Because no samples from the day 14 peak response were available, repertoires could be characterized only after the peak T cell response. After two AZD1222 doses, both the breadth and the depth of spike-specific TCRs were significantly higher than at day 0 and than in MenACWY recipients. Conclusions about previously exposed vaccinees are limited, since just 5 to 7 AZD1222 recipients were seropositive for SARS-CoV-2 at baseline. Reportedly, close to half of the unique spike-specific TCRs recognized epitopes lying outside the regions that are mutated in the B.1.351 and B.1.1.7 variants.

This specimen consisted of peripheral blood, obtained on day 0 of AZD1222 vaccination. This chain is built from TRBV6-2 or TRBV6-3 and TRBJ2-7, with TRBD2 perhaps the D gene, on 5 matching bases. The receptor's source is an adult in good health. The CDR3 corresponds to CASSYTLTTGVIYF. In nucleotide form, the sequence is TGTGCCAGCAGTTACACGCTGACTACCGGTGTGATTTACTTC.